A selection of T cell receptor beta chains follows, all from one sample in a study of CD8+ T cells in alopecia areata. Assay: immunoSEQ multiplex PCR; the TCRdb copy retains only in-frame clones and omits some. Of 140,000 to 150,000 clones in the sample, about 51% were seen once. Sequencing used CD4+ T cells sorted from blood, obtained at week 0. The receptors come from a human donor with alopecia areata. Both conserved end residues are part of each CDR3. The D gene is left open where the match is weak. A clone size is listed for some rows: how often the clone was seen (once, few, many), or a class if it is expanded.

abundance	v_gene	d_gene	j_gene	CDR3aa	CDR3nt
few	TRBV30	-	TRBJ1-1	CAWSAQGSTEAFF	TGTGCCTGGAGTGCACAGGGAAGCACTGAAGCTTTCTTT
few	TRBV19	-	TRBJ2-5	CASSTLAMGETQYF	TGTGCCAGTAGTACATTAGCGATGGGGGAGACCCAGTACTTC
-	TRBV4-3	TRBD2	TRBJ2-5	CASSPLGGQETQYF	TGCGCCAGCAGCCCGCTGGGGGGGCAAGAGACCCAGTACTTC
-	TRBV4-2	-	TRBJ2-5	CASSQGQAQETQYF	TGTGCCAGCAGCCAAGGCCAGGCTCAAGAGACCCAGTACTTC
-	TRBV5-1	-	TRBJ2-2	CASSLGQGAGELFF	TGCGCCAGCAGCTTGGGTCAGGGAGCCGGGGAGCTGTTTTTT
-	TRBV2	-	TRBJ2-5	CASSRGTGSETQYF	TGTGCCAGCAGCCGAGGCACAGGTAGTGAGACCCAGTACTTC
-	TRBV6-5	-	TRBJ2-7	CASSLAPNYEQYF	TGTGCCAGCAGCCTTGCGCCAAACTACGAGCAGTACTTC
few	TRBV30	TRBD1	TRBJ2-6	CAFSPGTGNSGANVLTF	TGTGCCTTCTCCCCCGGGACAGGGAACTCTGGGGCCAACGTCCTGACTTTC
few	TRBV11-1	TRBD1	TRBJ2-7	CASTVTGGSEQYF	TGTGCCAGCACCGTGACAGGGGGCAGCGAGCAGTACTTC
few	TRBV20-1	-	TRBJ2-5	CSAPRETQYF	TGCAGTGCTCCTAGGGAGACCCAGTACTTC
-	TRBV7-2	-	TRBJ2-1	CASSTVGAIVAKQFF	TGTGCCAGCAGTACAGTGGGAGCGATAGTGGCGAAGCAGTTCTTC
once	TRBV7-6	-	TRBJ2-3	CASSSPSTDTQYF	TGTGCCAGCAGCTCCCCGAGCACAGATACGCAGTATTTT
-	TRBV7-2	-	TRBJ2-7	CASSLFRAVTSYEQYF	TGTGCCAGCAGCTTATTCAGAGCGGTCACCTCCTACGAGCAGTACTTC
-	TRBV29-1	-	TRBJ1-1	CSVEVGMNTEAFF	TGCAGCGTTGAAGTAGGCATGAACACTGAAGCTTTCTTT
few	TRBV5-1	-	TRBJ1-5	CASSMLGDQPQHF	TGCGCCAGCAGCATGCTAGGGGATCAGCCCCAGCATTTT
few	TRBV11-3	-	TRBJ2-3	CASSKGSNTDTQYF	TGTGCCAGCAGCAAAGGATCTAACACAGATACGCAGTATTTT
-	TRBV7-2	-	TRBJ2-5	CASSFGGLTETQYF	TGTGCCAGCAGCTTCGGGGGACTGACAGAGACCCAGTACTTC
once	TRBV28	-	TRBJ1-2	CASSLNQGYTF	TGTGCCAGCAGTTTGAACCAGGGCTACACCTTC
-	TRBV4-3	TRBD2	TRBJ2-7	CASSQDPAGYEQYF	TGCGCCAGCAGCCAAGACCCAGCGGGATACGAGCAGTACTTC
few	TRBV27	-	TRBJ2-5	CASRLSFLGETQYF	TGTGCCAGCAGACTATCCTTCTTGGGGGAGACCCAGTACTTC
-	TRBV25-1	-	TRBJ1-2	CASADRDYGYTF	TGTGCCAGCGCGGACAGAGACTATGGCTACACCTTC
-	TRBV4-2	TRBD1	TRBJ1-1	CASSPGTGLNTEAFF	TGTGCCAGCAGCCCAGGGACAGGGCTGAACACTGAAGCTTTCTTT
-	TRBV23-1	-	TRBJ2-7	CTSSQSSGCEQYF	TGCACCAGCAGTCAATCGTCCGGGTGCGAGCAGTACTTC
-	TRBV4-1	-	TRBJ1-3	CASSLGGAGSGNTIYF	TGCGCCAGCAGCCTCGGAGGGGCAGGGTCTGGAAACACCATATATTTT
-	TRBV7-6	-	TRBJ2-4	CASSLAGDGTKNIQYF	TGTGCCAGCAGCTTAGCTGGAGACGGTACCAAAAACATTCAGTACTTC
once	TRBV2	-	TRBJ2-1	CASSVIAHWEQFF	TGTGCCAGCAGTGTGATAGCGCATTGGGAGCAGTTCTTC
-	TRBV25-1	-	TRBJ2-6	CASSEPDTWEGANVLTF	TGTGCCAGCAGTGAACCCGACACGTGGGAAGGGGCCAACGTCCTGACTTTC
-	TRBV5-1	-	TRBJ2-5	CASSWDGTEGETQYF	TGCGCCAGCAGCTGGGACGGAACCGAGGGAGAGACCCAGTACTTC
once	TRBV19	-	TRBJ1-2	CASSNPARGYTF	TGTGCCAGTAGTAATCCAGCGAGGGGCTACACCTTC
few	TRBV9	-	TRBJ2-5	CASSVNQGRETQYF	TGTGCCAGCAGCGTAAACCAGGGGCGAGAGACCCAGTACTTC
few	TRBV19	-	TRBJ2-7	CASSERRSEQYF	TGTGCCAGTAGTGAGAGGAGATCCGAGCAGTACTTC
-	TRBV30	TRBD2	TRBJ2-2	CAWLGAAGVAGELFF	TGTGCCTGGCTAGGCGCGGCGGGAGTGGCCGGGGAGCTGTTTTTT
-	TRBV25-1	-	TRBJ2-3	CASSPSPRLDTQYF	TGTGCCAGCAGTCCTTCTCCTCGCCTAGATACGCAGTATTTT
once	TRBV6-1	-	TRBJ1-5	CASSAPRQTSNQPQHF	TGTGCCAGCAGTGCCCCCCGACAAACCAGCAATCAGCCCCAGCATTTT
-	TRBV18	-	TRBJ2-7	CASSRPEKGYEQYF	TGTGCCAGCTCGCGTCCTGAAAAGGGCTACGAGCAGTACTTC
few	TRBV29-1	TRBD2	TRBJ2-4	CSVGTTGGIQYF	TGCAGCGTGGGGACTACGGGGGGCATTCAGTACTTC
-	TRBV30	-	TRBJ1-2	CAWRRRRGVGYTF	TGTGCCTGGAGGAGAAGGCGGGGTGTTGGCTACACCTTC